The 5 T cell receptor beta chains reported below all come from one sample, sequenced in a study of shared clonotypes between healthy human individuals. Using immunoSEQ multiplex PCR, the repertoire was profiled, and TCRdb retains in-frame clones only, with some absent. The sample contains roughly 520,000 clones, more than 95% of which appear only once. Sequencing was carried out using naive CD4+ T cells sorted from blood. Subset indicated: CD45RA+ positively selected. The receptors here all came from a woman in her 30s in good health.

This clone was recorded once. This chain links TRBV10-1 with TRBJ2-2; 7 positions agree with TRBD1. V was clipped by 3 bases and J by 1 base; unmatched bases: 2. CDR3 size: 15 residues. Germline lookup yields CDR1 WNHNN and CDR2 SYGVQD (reference sequence). CDR3 sequence (DNA): TGCGCCAGCAGTGACGGGACAGAGAACACCGGGGAGCTGTTTTTT. Translation gives CASSDGTENTGELFF.

V usage is TRBV27 and J usage is TRBJ2-1; possibly TRBD2 for D (6 bases). Germline V CDR1 and CDR2: MNHEY, SMNVEV (reference sequence). The ends were cut back, 9 bases at V and 5 bases at J, with 11 bases in the middle. The CDR3 covers 12 residues. For the CDR3, the DNA is TGTGCCAGAGGAGGGTGGCACAATGAGCAGTTCTTC. It is translated as CARGGWHNEQFF.

In the case of this clone: Other DNA sequences in this sample translate to the same CDR3. The V and J genes are TRBV2 and TRBJ1-2, with 7 bases aligning to TRBD1. The CDR3 is 13 amino acids. Trimming cost V 4 bases and J 1 base; bases outside gene matches: 0. Germline CDR1 reads SNHLY; CDR2 reads FYNNEI. CDR3: CASSGDSNYGYTF. The CDR3 DNA reads TGTGCCAGCAGTGGGGACAGTAACTATGGCTACACCTTC.

V gene TRBV7-2 combines with J gene TRBJ2-7; 7 bases map to TRBD2. In germline, CDR1 is SGHTA, CDR2 FQGNSA. V trimming: 3 bases; J trimming: 7 bases; junction bases outside the gene matches: 18. The CDR3 has 17 amino acids. The CDR3 loop is CASSFVETSTQRREQYF. CDR3 bases: TGTGCCAGCAGCTTCGTAGAGACTAGCACACAACGGAGGGAGCAGTACTTC.

The gene calls are TRBV5-1 and TRBJ1-1; 9 bases match TRBD1. Germline CDR1 is SGHRS and CDR2 is YFSETQ. The CDR3 sequence is 19 residues long. V lost 0 bases and J lost 3; bases outside the gene matches: 15. The CDR3: CASSLGTGALGSVYTEAFF. The CDR3 bases are TGCGCCAGCAGCTTGGGGACAGGGGCTTTGGGCAGTGTCTACACTGAAGCTTTCTTT.